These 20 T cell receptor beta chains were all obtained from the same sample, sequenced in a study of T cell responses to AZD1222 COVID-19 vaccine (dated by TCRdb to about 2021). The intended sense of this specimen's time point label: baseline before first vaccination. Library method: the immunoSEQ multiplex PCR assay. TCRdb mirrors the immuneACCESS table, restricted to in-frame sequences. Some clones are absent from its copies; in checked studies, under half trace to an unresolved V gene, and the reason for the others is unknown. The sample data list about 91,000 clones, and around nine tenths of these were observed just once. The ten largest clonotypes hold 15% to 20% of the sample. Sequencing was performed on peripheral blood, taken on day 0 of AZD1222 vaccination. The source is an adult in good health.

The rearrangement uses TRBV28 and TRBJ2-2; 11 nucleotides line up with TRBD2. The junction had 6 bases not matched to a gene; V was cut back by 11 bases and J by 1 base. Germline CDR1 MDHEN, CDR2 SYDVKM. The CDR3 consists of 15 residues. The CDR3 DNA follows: TGTGCCGGGACTAGCGGACGCCTGAACACCGGGGAGCTGTTTTTT. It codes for CAGTSGRLNTGELFF.

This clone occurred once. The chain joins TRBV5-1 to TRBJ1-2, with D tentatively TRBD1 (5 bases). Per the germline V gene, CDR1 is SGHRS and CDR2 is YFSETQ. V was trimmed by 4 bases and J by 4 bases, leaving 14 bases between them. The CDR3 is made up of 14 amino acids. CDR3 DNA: TGCGCCAGCAGCGGGGGACGCGGCTTCTATGGCTACACCTTC. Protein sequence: CASSGGRGFYGYTF.

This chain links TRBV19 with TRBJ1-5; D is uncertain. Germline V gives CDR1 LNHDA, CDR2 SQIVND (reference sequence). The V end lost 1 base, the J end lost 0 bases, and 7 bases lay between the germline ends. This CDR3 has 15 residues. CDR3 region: CASSIGQFSNQPQHF. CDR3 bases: TGTGCCAGTAGTATAGGTCAGTTTAGCAATCAGCCCCAGCATTTT.

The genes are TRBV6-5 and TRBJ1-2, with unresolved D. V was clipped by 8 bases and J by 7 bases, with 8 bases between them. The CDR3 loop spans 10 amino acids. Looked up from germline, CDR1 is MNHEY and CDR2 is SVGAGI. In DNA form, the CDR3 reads TGTGCCAGCCCAAAAGGTGGCTACACCTTC. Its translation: CASPKGGYTF.

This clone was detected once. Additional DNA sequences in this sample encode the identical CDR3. The CDR3: CASSYSQGGNQPQHF. CDR3 coding DNA: TGTGCCAGCAGTTACTCGCAGGGGGGCAATCAGCCCCAGCATTTT. The chain uses TRBV6-2 or TRBV6-3 and TRBJ1-5, with TRBD1 matching over 7 bases. V lost 0 bases, J lost 2 bases, and 1 base stayed unmatched. CDR1 is MNHEY, CDR2 SVGEGT, per germline. CDR3 length: 15 residues.

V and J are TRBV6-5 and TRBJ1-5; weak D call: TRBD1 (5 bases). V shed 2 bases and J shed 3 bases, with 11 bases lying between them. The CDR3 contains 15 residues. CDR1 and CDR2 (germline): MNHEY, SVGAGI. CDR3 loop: CASSYGGGNNQPQHF. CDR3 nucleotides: TGTGCCAGCAGTTACGGGGGTGGAAACAATCAGCCCCAGCATTTT.

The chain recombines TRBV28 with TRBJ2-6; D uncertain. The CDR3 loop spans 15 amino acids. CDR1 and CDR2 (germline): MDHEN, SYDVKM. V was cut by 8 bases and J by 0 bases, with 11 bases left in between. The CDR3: CASVRRTSGANVLTF. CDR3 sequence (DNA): TGTGCCAGCGTCCGGCGAACCTCTGGGGCCAACGTCCTGACTTTC. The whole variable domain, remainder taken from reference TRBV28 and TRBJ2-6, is DVKVTQSSRYLVKRTGEKVFLECVQDMDHENMFWYRQDPGLGLRLIYFSYDVKMKEKGDIPEGYSVSREKKERFSLILESASTNQTSMYLCASVRRTSGANVLTFGAGSRLTVL.

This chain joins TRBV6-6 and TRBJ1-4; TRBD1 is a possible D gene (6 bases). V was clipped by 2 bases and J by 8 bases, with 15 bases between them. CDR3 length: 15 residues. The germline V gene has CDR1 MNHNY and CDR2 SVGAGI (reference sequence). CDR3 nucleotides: TGTGCCAGCAGTTACGTCGGGGGCTTCGGGGAAAAACTGTTTTTT. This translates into CASSYVGGFGEKLFF.

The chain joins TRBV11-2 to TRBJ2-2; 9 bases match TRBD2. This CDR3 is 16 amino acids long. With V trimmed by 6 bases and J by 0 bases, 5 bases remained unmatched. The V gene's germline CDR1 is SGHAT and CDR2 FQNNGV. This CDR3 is CASRQIAGANTGELFF. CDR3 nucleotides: TGTGCCAGCAGACAGATAGCGGGGGCGAACACCGGGGAGCTGTTTTTT.

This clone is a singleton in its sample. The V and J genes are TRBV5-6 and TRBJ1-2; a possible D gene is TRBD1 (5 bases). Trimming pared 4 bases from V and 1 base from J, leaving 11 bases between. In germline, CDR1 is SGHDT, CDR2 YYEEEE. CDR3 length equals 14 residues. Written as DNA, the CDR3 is TGTGCCAGCAGCCTACAGGTCCTTAACTATGGCTACACCTTC. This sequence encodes CASSLQVLNYGYTF.

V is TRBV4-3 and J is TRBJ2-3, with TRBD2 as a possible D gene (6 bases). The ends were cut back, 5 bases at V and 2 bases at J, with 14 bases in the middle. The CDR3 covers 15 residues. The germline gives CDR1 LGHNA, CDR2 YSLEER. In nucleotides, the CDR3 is TGCGCCAGCAGCAGGACTACCTCGTCCACAGATACGCAGTATTTT. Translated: CASSRTTSSTDTQYF.

The chain's CDR3 is CASSWTRNTEAFF. In nucleotides, the CDR3 is TGTGCCAGCAGTTGGACAAGGAACACTGAAGCTTTCTTT. This sequence joins TRBV28 and TRBJ1-1; D may be TRBD1 (5 bases). The CDR3 runs to 13 residues. Trimming shortened V by 4 bases and J by 1 base, and 7 bases separated the two germline ends. Per the germline V gene, CDR1 is MDHEN and CDR2 is SYDVKM.

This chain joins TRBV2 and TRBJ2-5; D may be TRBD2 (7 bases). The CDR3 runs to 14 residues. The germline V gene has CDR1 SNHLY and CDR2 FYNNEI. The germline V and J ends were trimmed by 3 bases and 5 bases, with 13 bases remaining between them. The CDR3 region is CASSESGGGETQYF. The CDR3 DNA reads TGTGCCAGCAGTGAGAGTGGGGGGGGCGAGACCCAGTACTTC.

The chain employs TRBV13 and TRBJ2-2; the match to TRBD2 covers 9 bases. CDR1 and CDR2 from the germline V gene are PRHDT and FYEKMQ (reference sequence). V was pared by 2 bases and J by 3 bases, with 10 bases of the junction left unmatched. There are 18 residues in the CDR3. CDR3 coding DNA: TGTGCCAGCAGCTTAACTCCGGGACTAGCATTGGACACCGGGGAGCTGTTTTTT. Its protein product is CASSLTPGLALDTGELFF.

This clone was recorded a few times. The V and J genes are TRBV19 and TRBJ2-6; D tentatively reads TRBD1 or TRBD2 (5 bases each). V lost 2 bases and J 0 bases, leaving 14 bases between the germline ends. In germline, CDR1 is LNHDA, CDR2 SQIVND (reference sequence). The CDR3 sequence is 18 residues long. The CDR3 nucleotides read TGTGCCAGTAGTATAAGGGACGGTTCCTTCTCTGGGGCCAACGTCCTGACTTTC. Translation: CASSIRDGSFSGANVLTF.

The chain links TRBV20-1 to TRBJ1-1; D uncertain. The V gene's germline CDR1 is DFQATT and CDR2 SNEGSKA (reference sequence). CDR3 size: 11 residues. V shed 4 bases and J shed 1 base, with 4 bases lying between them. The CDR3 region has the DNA TGCAGTGCTATTAGGAACACTGAAGCTTTCTTT. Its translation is CSAIRNTEAFF.

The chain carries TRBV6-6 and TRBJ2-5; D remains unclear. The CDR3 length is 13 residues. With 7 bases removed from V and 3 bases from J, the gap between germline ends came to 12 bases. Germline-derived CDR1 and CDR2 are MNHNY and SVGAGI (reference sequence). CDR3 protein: CASTPPQEETQYF. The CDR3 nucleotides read TGTGCCAGCACCCCTCCGCAGGAAGAGACCCAGTACTTC.

The CDR3 loop reads CASSPSGRDQPQHF. CDR3 nucleotides: TGTGCCAGCTCACCAAGCGGTAGGGATCAGCCCCAGCATTTT. V is TRBV18 and J is TRBJ1-5, with unresolved D. The germline V gene has CDR1 KGHSH and CDR2 LQKENI. This CDR3 is 14 amino acids long. Trimming took 2 bases from V and 5 from J, leaving 10 bases between them. Using reference TRBV18 and TRBJ1-5 for the parts outside the CDR3, the full variable domain is NAGVMQNPRHLVRRRGQEARLRCSPMKGHSHVYWYRQLPEEGLKFMVYLQKENIIDESGMPKERFSAEFPKEGPSILRIQQVVRGDSAAYFCASSPSGRDQPQHFGDGTRLSIL.

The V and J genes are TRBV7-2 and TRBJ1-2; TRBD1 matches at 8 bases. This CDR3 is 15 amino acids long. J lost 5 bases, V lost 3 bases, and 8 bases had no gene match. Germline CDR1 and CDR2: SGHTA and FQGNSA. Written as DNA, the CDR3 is TGTGCCAGCAGCTTTAGACAGGGGACCTCTTATGGCTACACCTTC. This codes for CASSFRQGTSYGYTF.

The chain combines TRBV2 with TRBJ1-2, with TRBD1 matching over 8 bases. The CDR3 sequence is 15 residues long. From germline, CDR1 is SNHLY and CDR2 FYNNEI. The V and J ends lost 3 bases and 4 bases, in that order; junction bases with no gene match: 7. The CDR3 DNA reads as TGTGCCAGCAGTGATTGGACAGGGCCGAGCTATGGCTACACCTTC. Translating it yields CASSDWTGPSYGYTF.